This T cell receptor (beta chain) came from a study of T cells in tumors after PD-1 blockade (dated by TCRdb to between 2018 and 2021). Notes on the research overall: Patients were excluded if they had prior checkpoint blockade, use of systemic immunosuppressants, or recent radiotherapy or other anti-cancer therapy within 4 weeks. Patients received pembrolizumab 200 mg every 3 weeks or cemiplimab 350 mg every 2 weeks. Ongoing daily vismodegib 150 mg was also given to a subset of patients during anti-PD-1 treatment. An average of around 110,000 TCR templates (range about 24,679-257,772) and 36,536 unique clonotypes was obtained for peripheral blood samples. Using site-matched tumors from BCC or SCC patients sampled before and after anti-PD-1 therapy, the study carried out paired single-cell RNA and TCR sequencing. Bulk TCR sequencing was performed on fewer than 13 peripheral blood samples from 5 or 6 patients to compare blood and tumor clonotypes. RECIST version 1.1 was used to assess clinical response.

The paper as a whole reports these results and caveats: The source of novel T cell clones was not identified, and lymphoid organs or rare unexpanded clones within the tumor or the tumor periphery could be included among the possible sources. About 38% of TCR clonotypes from the tumor were detected in blood, and certain novel exhausted tumor clones were present in blood collected before treatment, which suggests recruitment from the periphery.

The time point label, as the study defines it: before anti-PD-1 therapy. For bulk TCRbeta sequencing, genomic DNA was extracted from tumor biopsies or peripheral blood, and input amounts ranged from 616 ng to 6,004 ng. All patients had histologically proven advanced or metastatic basal or squamous cell carcinoma and were poor candidates for surgical resection. Of the approximately 12 patients in the basal cell carcinoma cohort, about eight underwent bulk tumor TCR sequencing. Points on this clone: No antigen is known for it. No base qualities exist here, and no much larger clone lies one base off it.

The CDR3 goes from the cysteine to the phenylalanine over 13 residues. CDR3 DNA is the only sequence kept; it has 39 bases, read in frame from the first base. Per the germline V gene, SNHLY is the CDR1 and FYNNEI is the CDR2. V is reduced by 4 bases and J by 7 bases, leaving a spacing of 8 bases between them. The immunoSEQ platform was used to carry out deep TCRbeta sequencing. The source study handled its data this way. Only productive rearrangements were exported from the immunoSEQ Analyzer for downstream analysis. T cell phenotypes were assigned to bulk TCRbeta clonotypes by matching the clonotypes to single-cell RNA+TCR-seq clones with the same TCRbeta sequence. Clone enrichment in tumor was computed as tumor frequency divided by PBMC frequency from bulk TCR sequencing. GLIPH was used to group TCRs into specificity groups, clusters of distinct TCRs likely recognizing common antigens via shared CDR3 motifs. TCRdb took this table from immuneACCESS and kept in-frame rearrangements with V and J called. Such tables lack part of the clones; where checked against another copy, unresolved V genes explain under half of the gap, and the rest is unexplained. That table furnishes V, J and clone size, whereas the DNA furnished D and trimming. The sample table contains tens of thousands of clones; only one count was recorded for approximately 84% of them. 4% to 4.5% of the sample comes from the top ten.

The rearranged segments are TRBV2 and TRBJ1-6; no D gene is confidently identified. The source was PBMCs, collected before anti-PD-1 treatment. The clonotype comes from a human donor with basal cell carcinoma. Here is the DNA: TGTGCCAGCAGTGGTCAGACCAATTCACCCCTCCACTTT. This codes for CASSGQTNSPLHF.